The 5 T cell receptor beta chains given below trace back to one sample, sequenced in a study of regulatory T cells in long-lasting Graves disease (dated by TCRdb to 2020 to 2023). What this sample's time point label stands for: newly diagnosed GD, antithyroid drugs for less than 3 months. For both TCR sequencing and RNA sequencing, RNA was extracted from PBMCs using TRIzol. Library preparation employed multiplex PCR. These reads were obtained on an Illumina HiSeq 4000. To build TCR beta libraries, CDR3 regions were amplified by Arm-PCR using iRepertoire HTBI primers. TCRdb reanalyzed the raw reads on its own, using fastp at Q25 for trimming and MiXCR for clone calling, and kept in-frame beta chains. For every CDR3 protein sequence, its rows merge into one entry that carries the most common genes and DNA. Within this sample are about 540,000 distinct CDR3 sequences, with about 14% of them counted one time only. Jointly, the top ten make up about 9.1% of the sample.

These records were also assigned to another study, of T cells in Graves' hyperthyroidism and ophthalmopathy.

This specimen consisted of peripheral blood mononuclear cells (PBMCs), obtained at new diagnosis, from a patient treated with antithyroid drugs. Receptor source: a young man with Graves disease. Donor details come from another sample of the same person, matched by shared clones.

This clonotype was seen only a few times. This may be a read error: a much more frequent sequence differs by one nucleotide. Without the conserved terminal phenylalanine or tryptophan, this CDR3 likely stems from a read error. J is TRBJ1-1 and V is TRBV15; 12 nucleotides agree with TRBD1. J lost 8 bases, V lost 5 bases, and 9 bases had no gene match. This CDR3 spans 15 amino acids. Germline V lookup: CDR1 LNHNV, CDR2 YYDKDF (reference sequence). The DNA of the CDR3 is TGTGCCACCAGCGGCCCGGGACAGGGGGCCGCAGAAGCTTTCTCT. Translated, it gives CATSGPGQGAAEAFS.

The sample holds many counts of this clonotype. This chain connects TRBV3-1 to TRBJ1-4; 10 bases align to TRBD1. This CDR3 contains 15 residues. Per germline, CDR1 LGHDT and CDR2 YNNKEL (reference sequence). V was clipped by 3 bases and J by 8 bases; unmatched bases: 6. The CDR3 here is CASSQAGTGEEKLFF. CDR3 DNA: TGTGCCAGCAGCCAGGCCGGGACAGGGGAAGAAAAACTGTTTTTT.

This rearrangement joins TRBV20-1 to TRBJ2-1, with 13 positions matching TRBD2. CDR1 is DFQATT and CDR2 is SNEGSKA in the germline V gene (reference sequence). The V segment lost 5 bases and the J segment 8 bases; nucleotides outside the gene matches: 6. This CDR3 has 14 residues. The CDR3: CSAFRTSGSYEQFF. The CDR3 DNA reads as TGCAGTGCTTTCAGGACTAGCGGGAGTTATGAGCAGTTCTTC.

This clonotype was observed a few times. The rearrangement links TRBV6-1 to TRBJ2-7, with a possible D match to TRBD2 (6 bases). Germline V gene sequence: CDR1 MNHNS, CDR2 SASEGT. This CDR3 has 15 amino acids. Trimming cost V 7 bases and J 6 bases, with 22 bases left between them. CDR3 bases: TGTGCCAGCATTAACGACGGGAGCCCCCCGGTCGAGCAGTACTTC. Its translation is CASINDGSPPVEQYF.

This chain links TRBV7-9 with TRBJ2-4; tentatively, D is TRBD2 (6 bases). V was trimmed by 3 bases and J by 7 bases, leaving 13 bases between them. Germline V gene lookup returns CDR1 SEHNR and CDR2 FQNEAQ (reference sequence). This CDR3 is 14 amino acids long. The CDR3 is CASSFPGEVNIQYF. The CDR3, as DNA: TGTGCCAGCAGCTTCCCGGGAGAGGTGAACATTCAGTACTTC.